The rows below give T cell receptor beta chains drawn from one sample of a study of CD8+ T cells in alopecia areata. Data came from immunoSEQ multiplex PCR; TCRdb stores just in-frame clones and leaves some out. The sample lists some 110,000 clones; 35% to 40% were seen once. The specimen was CD4+ T cells sorted from blood. Source of these receptors: a human donor with alopecia areata. Each CDR3 is given with its conserved first and last residue. A D gene is named only where the DNA matches it firmly. Rows give clone size only sometimes, using once, few, many, or a class for an expanded clone.

j_gene,d_gene,abundance,v_gene,CDR3nt,CDR3aa
TRBJ2-3,TRBD2,few,TRBV27,TGTGCCAGCAGTTTCCTGAGCGGGGGGGGAGATACGCAGTATTTT,CASSFLSGGGDTQYF
TRBJ2-3,TRBD1,.,TRBV29-1,TGCAGCGCCCGTGAGGGGGCTAGCACAGATACGCAGTATTTT,CSAREGASTDTQYF
TRBJ1-5,.,.,TRBV29-1,TGCAGCGTTGGGGGCAGCAATCAGCCCCAGCATTTT,CSVGGSNQPQHF
TRBJ2-7,.,few,TRBV7-2,TGTGCCAGCAGCCCAACGCGGGGCCAGGGCCGGTTCAACGAGCAGTACTTC,CASSPTRGQGRFNEQYF
TRBJ2-3,.,few,TRBV7-9,TGTGCCAGCAGCCCGGCAGATACGCAGTATTTT,CASSPADTQYF
TRBJ2-4,.,few,TRBV4-1,TGCGCCAGCAGCCAAGAGGGGAACATTCAGTACTTC,CASSQEGNIQYF
TRBJ2-3,.,.,TRBV28,TGTGCCAGCAGTTTGCCTACAGGCACAGATACGCAGTATTTT,CASSLPTGTDTQYF
TRBJ2-6,.,.,TRBV27,TGTGCCAGCAAACGGACGGGCCTCTCTGGGGCCAACGTCCTGACTTTC,CASKRTGLSGANVLTF
TRBJ2-7,.,few,TRBV4-3,TGCGCCAGCAGCCAAGATGCGCTAGCGCGCGAGCAGTACTTC,CASSQDALAREQYF
TRBJ1-1,.,.,TRBV30,TGTGCCTGGTCCCGGGACCGAAGGACTGAAGCTTTCTTT,CAWSRDRRTEAFF
TRBJ2-1,.,few,TRBV30,TGTGCCTGGAGTCAAAGGGGGGGCAATGAGCAGTTCTTC,CAWSQRGGNEQFF
TRBJ2-5,.,.,TRBV7-2,TGTGCCAGCAGCGGGATAGGGACGGGGCTCGTGGCCCAGTACTTC,CASSGIGTGLVAQYF
TRBJ2-3,.,few,TRBV4-3,TGCGCCAGCAGCCAAGATCATCCCTGGGATACGCAGTATTTT,CASSQDHPWDTQYF
TRBJ2-5,TRBD1,.,TRBV5-1,TGCGCCAGCAGCCCGGGACAGACTCAAGAGACCCAGTACTTC,CASSPGQTQETQYF
TRBJ2-5,.,few,TRBV6-6,TGTGCCAGCAGTTACGCCCCTTTGGGTCAAGAGACCCAGTACTTC,CASSYAPLGQETQYF
TRBJ2-5,.,.,TRBV27,TGTGCCAGCAGTTCAAACTCATTGCCACAAGAGACCCAGTACTTC,CASSSNSLPQETQYF
TRBJ2-7,.,many,TRBV7-9,TGTGCCAGCAGCTTAGGATTGGATAACGAGCAGTACTTC,CASSLGLDNEQYF
TRBJ1-2,.,few,TRBV29-1,TGCAGCGTTGGAGGGCAGGACTATGGCTACACCTTC,CSVGGQDYGYTF
TRBJ2-5,TRBD1,few,TRBV5-1,TGCGCCAGCAGCTTGCCCTCCGGGACAGGAAAAGAGACCCAGTACTTC,CASSLPSGTGKETQYF
TRBJ1-1,.,.,TRBV29-1,TGCAGCGCCCATACCAGGGGTGGGGACACTGAAGCTTTCTTT,CSAHTRGGDTEAFF
TRBJ2-2,.,once,TRBV4-3,TGCGCCAGCAGCCAAGATAGGGACACCGGGGAGCTGTTTTTT,CASSQDRDTGELFF
TRBJ2-1,.,.,TRBV6-6,TGTGCCAGCAGCTCGAGGTGGGGCAATGAGCAGTTCTTC,CASSSRWGNEQFF
TRBJ2-7,.,few,TRBV29-1,TGCAGCGTTATGCAGGGGCCCTGGCCCTACGAGCAGTACTTC,CSVMQGPWPYEQYF
TRBJ2-7,.,.,TRBV6-1,TGTGCCAGCAGTGTATTTCTCCCCTCCGGCGAGCAGTACTTC,CASSVFLPSGEQYF
TRBJ2-5,.,.,TRBV5-1,TGCGCCAGCAGCTTGCGCAGGGGCCATTTGGAGACCCAGTACTTC,CASSLRRGHLETQYF
TRBJ2-2,TRBD2,few,TRBV6-4,TGTGCCAGCAGTGGACTAGCGGGAGCCGGGGAGCTGTTTTTT,CASSGLAGAGELFF
TRBJ2-4,TRBD2,few,TRBV7-3,TGTGCCAGCAGCTTAACGTCGGTTCGCGGGAGTGGGTACATTCAGTACTTC,CASSLTSVRGSGYIQYF
TRBJ2-7,.,.,TRBV20-1,TGCAGTGCTAGGCTAGACTACGAGCAGTACTTC,CSARLDYEQYF
TRBJ2-7,.,few,TRBV30,TGTGCCTGGAGTGTAGGAGGGGGACACTCCTACGAGCAGTACTTC,CAWSVGGGHSYEQYF
TRBJ2-2,.,few,TRBV5-6,TGTGCCAGCAGCCCGCAAAACACCGGGGAGCTGTTTTTT,CASSPQNTGELFF
TRBJ2-1,TRBD2,once,TRBV30,TGTGCCTGCGGACTAGCGGGAGGGAATGAGCAGTTCTTC,CACGLAGGNEQFF
TRBJ2-3,.,.,TRBV29-1,TGCAGCGTTGGAGGCCCTAGTCACACAGATACGCAGTATTTT,CSVGGPSHTDTQYF
TRBJ2-7,.,.,TRBV29-1,TGCAGCGTTGAGTACCCAGGGGAGTACGAGCAGTACTTC,CSVEYPGEYEQYF
TRBJ1-1,TRBD1,.,TRBV30,TGTGCCTGGAGTGCCCGGACAGGGGGTAGCGGCACTGAAGCTTTCTTT,CAWSARTGGSGTEAFF
TRBJ2-3,TRBD2,.,TRBV29-1,TGCAGCGTTGAGTCGGGCGGGGGAGATACGCAGTATTTT,CSVESGGGDTQYF
TRBJ1-1,.,.,TRBV30,TGTGCCTGGCGCAGTGGCCTGAACACTGAAGCTTTCTTT,CAWRSGLNTEAFF
TRBJ2-3,.,few,TRBV5-4,TGTGCCAGCAGCTCGCGGGGTAGCACAGATACGCAGTATTTT,CASSSRGSTDTQYF
TRBJ1-2,.,few,TRBV29-1,TGCAGCGTTGATAAGAGAAACTATGGCTACACCTTC,CSVDKRNYGYTF
TRBJ2-5,.,once,TRBV7-2,TGTGCCAGCAGCTTAGTTAGGGCAGGGCGAGAGACCCAGTACTTC,CASSLVRAGRETQYF
TRBJ1-1,.,few,TRBV29-1,TGCAGCGTTGTCCAGCAGGAGGCCGGAAAAGCTTTCTTT,CSVVQQEAGKAFF
TRBJ2-7,.,.,TRBV27,TGTGCCAGCAGTTTCGATCCGGACTACGAGCAGTACTTC,CASSFDPDYEQYF
TRBJ2-5,TRBD2,.,TRBV2,TGTGCCAGCAGTGCGACTAGCGGAGAAGAGACCCAGTACTTC,CASSATSGEETQYF
TRBJ2-2,.,few,TRBV7-8,TGTGCCAGCAGCCGGGGGAGGCTCTCCGGGGAGCTGTTTTTT,CASSRGRLSGELFF
TRBJ2-7,.,few,TRBV7-2,TGTGCCAGCAGCCTTGACCAGTTGCGCGAGCAGTACTTC,CASSLDQLREQYF
TRBJ2-7,.,.,TRBV30,TGTGCCTGGACCCACAGTCCTTCCTACGAGCAGTACTTC,CAWTHSPSYEQYF
TRBJ1-2,.,.,TRBV27,TGTGCCAGCAGTCTGACTCCGACAGTTTTAGGCGGCTACACCTTC,CASSLTPTVLGGYTF
TRBJ1-1,.,.,TRBV2,TGTGCCAGCAGCTACTACGGTGAAGCTTTCTTT,CASSYYGEAFF
TRBJ2-3,TRBD2,once,TRBV11-2,TGTGCCAGCAGCTTAATAAACCTAAGCGGGGAGCAGCAGTATTTT,CASSLINLSGEQQYF